The present T cell receptor (beta chain) was sequenced within a study of CD8+CD57+ T cells in acquired aplastic anemia. Study-wide results and limits: No significant patient-versus-control difference appeared in CD8+ Simpson's diversity. Found in both controls and patients were twenty-nine CD8+ CDR3 sequences.

This clonotype was detected ten times or more. What it binds is unknown. It was genomic DNA that served as the template for profiling TCR beta VDJ and CDR3. TCRdb redid the calling of the reads with MiXCR, one entry per CDR3 protein. Among hundreds of thousands of distinct CDR3 sequences listed, approximately 32% were seen once. Patients chosen for sequencing had shown CD8+CD57+ cell expansion by flow cytometry. Every patient was diagnosed with severe acquired aplastic anemia. V lost 3 bases, J lost 6 bases, and 10 bases stayed unmatched. The CDR3 consists of 15 residues. CDR1 and CDR2 from the germline V gene are SGDLS and YYNGEE.

This chain connects TRBV9 to TRBJ2-7, with TRBD1 identical over 9 bases. This TCR came from a human donor with aplastic anemia. The sequencing sample was made of sorted CD4+, CD8+, or CD8+CD57+ T cells (not recorded which) from PBMCs. The DNA for the CDR3 is TGTGCCAGCAGCGCCGGACAGGGGATGATGGGCGAGCAGTACTTC. This encodes CASSAGQGMMGEQYF. The variable domain in full, completed from reference TRBV9 and TRBJ2-7, reads DSGVTQTPKHLITATGQRVTLRCSPRSGDLSVYWYQQSLDQGLQFLIQYYNGEERAKGNILERFSAQQFPDLHSELNLSSLELGDSALYFCASSAGQGMMGEQYFGPGTRLTVT.